This entry lists 21 T cell receptor beta chains sequenced from one sample in a study of shared clonotypes between healthy human individuals. Clones were sequenced by immunoSEQ multiplex PCR, and TCRdb holds only the in-frame ones, with some missing. The sample consists of some 2,400,000 clones, 90% to 97% of them appearing once. Sequencing was carried out using naive CD4+ T cells sorted from blood. Specified subset: CD45RA+ positively selected. These receptors were collected from a man younger than 35 in good health.

With respect to this clone: This sample also contains other DNA sequences that code for the same CDR3. The chain employs TRBV28 and TRBJ1-1; D uncertain. The CDR3 is made up of 13 amino acids. V was cut by 2 bases and J by 2 bases, with 6 bases left in between. Germline CDR1 MDHEN, CDR2 SYDVKM. Here the CDR3 reads CASSLEGNTEAFF. In DNA, the CDR3 is TGTGCCAGCAGTTTAGAGGGAAACACTGAAGCTTTCTTT.

The CDR3 protein is CASSSIRGPGRYTQYF. CDR3 coding DNA: TGTGCCAGCAGCTCCATTCGGGGGCCGGGCAGATATACGCAGTATTTT. This rearrangement joins TRBV11-2 to TRBJ2-3; D possibly uses TRBD1 or TRBD2 (6 bases each). V gave up 4 bases and J gave up 7 bases, with 21 bases separating them. Germline values: CDR1 SGHAT, CDR2 FQNNGV. This CDR3 contains 16 residues.

The chain carries TRBV30 and TRBJ1-1, with D possibly being TRBD1 (6 bases). CDR1 and CDR2 (germline): GTSNPN, SVGIG (reference sequence). The V gene lost 7 bases and the J gene lost 5 bases, with 23 bases spanning the gap. The CDR3 extends over 15 amino acids. CDR3 in amino acids: CAFHVGGRVKTEAFF. Written as DNA, the CDR3 is TGTGCCTTCCACGTTGGGGGCAGGGTAAAAACTGAAGCTTTCTTT.

The chain has TRBV6-5 and TRBJ1-2; weak D call: TRBD1 (6 bases). Per germline, CDR1 MNHEY and CDR2 SVGAGI. The CDR3 loop spans 12 amino acids. Trimming removed 4 bases at V and 8 bases at J, with 11 bases between. The CDR3 DNA reads as TGTGCCAGCAGTTCACAGGGAAGGGGCTACACCTTC. It specifies CASSSQGRGYTF.

This clone was recorded once. The J gene is TRBJ1-2, the V gene TRBV19; no clear D. CDR1 is LNHDA and CDR2 is SQIVND in the germline V gene (reference sequence). The V end lost 4 bases, the J end lost 3 bases, and 15 bases lay between the germline ends. This CDR3 comprises 15 residues. CDR3 in amino acids: CASSKLAGNDYGYTF. Here the CDR3 DNA reads TGTGCCAGTAGTAAACTGGCCGGGAACGACTATGGCTACACCTTC.

This chain connects TRBV7-9 to TRBJ2-5; TRBD1 matches at 8 bases. Germline trimming cut 5 bases from V and 1 base from J; bases unmatched to any gene: 12. The germline V gene has CDR1 SEHNR and CDR2 FQNEAQ (reference sequence). The length of the CDR3 is 17 residues. The CDR3 spells CASSLSRGQGAQETQYF. For the CDR3, the DNA is TGTGCCAGCAGCCTCAGTCGTGGGCAGGGGGCCCAAGAGACCCAGTACTTC.

The genes are TRBV5-5 and TRBJ2-7; D perhaps matches TRBD1 (5 bases). The CDR3 has 17 amino acids. The V gene lost 3 bases and the J gene lost 6 bases, with 25 bases spanning the gap. Germline V lookup: CDR1 SGHKS, CDR2 YYEKEE (reference sequence). CDR3 residues: CASSSRAGWASELEQYF. The CDR3 coding sequence is TGTGCCAGCAGCTCCAGGGCCGGGTGGGCGAGCGAGCTCGAGCAGTACTTC.

The chain carries TRBV11-2 and TRBJ2-5; D tentatively reads TRBD1 or TRBD2 (6 bases each). The CDR3 extends over 16 amino acids. V was cut by 0 bases and J by 5 bases, with 16 bases left in between. Germline values: CDR1 SGHAT, CDR2 FQNNGV. The DNA for the CDR3 is TGTGCCAGCAGCTTAGACCTTCCGGGGGCCGGGGAGACCCAGTACTTC. It yields the protein CASSLDLPGAGETQYF.

Concerning this clone itself: One end of the junction does not line up with germline, which may come from a read error. The J gene is TRBJ1-1, the V gene TRBV5-6; D remains unclear. The CDR3 is 11 residues long. Germline-derived CDR1 and CDR2 are SGHDT and YYEEEE. CDR3 nucleotide sequence: TGTGCCAGCAGCTTGGCCGTTGCTGAGACATTT. Amino acids: CASSLAVAETF.

This chain joins TRBV5-1 and TRBJ1-1; D gene uncertain. Trimming removed 4 bases at V and 0 bases at J, with 16 bases between. The CDR3 runs to 16 residues. Germline loops: CDR1 SGHRS, CDR2 YFSETQ. The CDR3 bases are TGCGCCAGCAGCAAAGGACCTGATCGGATGAACACTGAAGCTTTCTTT. Translation: CASSKGPDRMNTEAFF.

V gene TRBV11-2 combines with J gene TRBJ2-1; the D gene could be TRBD1 or TRBD2 (5 bases each). The CDR3 loop spans 16 amino acids. V lost 1 base and J lost 0, with 10 bases in between. CDR1 and CDR2 (germline): SGHAT, FQNNGV. The CDR3 DNA reads as TGTGCCAGCAGCTTAGGCAGGGCGGGCTCCTACAATGAGCAGTTCTTC. Its protein product is CASSLGRAGSYNEQFF.

The chain uses TRBV6-1 and TRBJ2-1; the match to TRBD1 covers 11 bases. CDR1 and CDR2 (germline): MNHNS, SASEGT. The CDR3 runs to 13 residues. The CDR3: CALGQGARYEQFF. CDR3 coding DNA: TGTGCATTAGGACAGGGGGCGCGGTATGAGCAGTTCTTC.

The chain carries TRBV6-5 and TRBJ2-3, with TRBD2 matching 9 bases. CDR3 length: 16 amino acids. V dropped 2 bases and J dropped 0; count of bases not matched to a gene: 3. The germline V gene has CDR1 MNHEY and CDR2 SVGAGI. In nucleotides, the CDR3 is TGTGCCAGCAGTTACAGAGCGGGAGGAAGCACAGATACGCAGTATTTT. It codes for CASSYRAGGSTDTQYF.

V and J are TRBV29-1 and TRBJ2-5, with D perhaps TRBD1 or TRBD2 (5 bases each). Trimming removed 7 bases at V and 4 bases at J, with 19 bases between. Germline lookup yields CDR1 SQVTM and CDR2 ANQGSEA. The CDR3 spans 14 residues. CDR3 sequence: CSGDGQGLGETQYF. The CDR3 nucleotides read TGCAGCGGGGACGGACAAGGGTTGGGAGAGACCCAGTACTTC. Full variable domain (remainder filled in from reference TRBV29-1 and TRBJ2-5): SAVISQKPSRDICQRGTSLTIQCQVDSQVTMMFWYRQQPGQSLTLIATANQGSEATYESGFVIDKFPISRPNLTFSTLTVSNMSPEDSSIYLCSGDGQGLGETQYFGPGTRLLVL.

This clone was counted once. Additional DNA sequences in this sample encode the identical CDR3. The chain joins TRBV5-1 to TRBJ2-2; D remains ambiguous. The CDR3 covers 12 residues. Germline values: CDR1 SGHRS, CDR2 YFSETQ. The V gene lost 5 bases and the J gene lost 2 bases, with 4 bases spanning the gap. For the CDR3, the DNA is TGCGCCAGCAGGGACAACACCGGGGAGCTGTTTTTT. As protein: CASRDNTGELFF. Using reference TRBV5-1 and TRBJ2-2 for the parts outside the CDR3, the full variable domain is KAGVTQTPRYLIKTRGQQVTLSCSPISGHRSVSWYQQTPGQGLQFLFEYFSETQRNKGNFPGRFSGRQFSNSRSEMNVSTLELGDSALYLCASRDNTGELFFGEGSRLTVL.

As concerns this clone: This sample also contains other DNA sequences that code for the same CDR3. The chain uses TRBV18 and TRBJ2-7, with D possibly TRBD2 on 6 matching bases. V lost 6 bases and J 2 bases, leaving 11 bases between the germline ends. Germline CDR1 reads KGHSH; CDR2 reads LQKENI. The CDR3 is 13 residues long. Here the CDR3 DNA reads TGTGCCAGCTCCCAGGGCGGGGCCTACGAGCAGTACTTC. Protein sequence: CASSQGGAYEQYF.

The chain couples TRBV4-1 to TRBJ2-7; 9 bases match TRBD1. The germline CDR1 and CDR2 sequences are MGHRA and YSYEKL. This CDR3 comprises 16 residues. J lost 0 bases, V lost 2 bases, and 5 bases had no gene match. This chain's CDR3 is CASSQTGGRGSYEQYF. CDR3 DNA: TGCGCCAGCAGCCAAACAGGGGGCCGCGGCTCCTACGAGCAGTACTTC.

The chain carries TRBV5-4 and TRBJ1-6; no clear D gene. V lost 0 bases and J lost 7, with 14 bases in between. Germline values: CDR1 SGHNT, CDR2 YYREEE (reference sequence). CDR3 length: 16 residues. The CDR3 bases are TGTGCCAGCAGCTTGGCCCCGACCCAAACCAATTCACCCCTCCACTTT. Translating it yields CASSLAPTQTNSPLHF. Filled out from reference TRBV5-4 and TRBJ1-6, the complete variable domain reads ETGVTQSPTHLIKTRGQQVTLRCSSQSGHNTVSWYQQALGQGPQFIFQYYREEENGRGNFPPRFSGLQFPNYSSELNVNALELDDSALYLCASSLAPTQTNSPLHFGNGTRLTVT.

J is TRBJ1-1 and V is TRBV5-5, with 7 bases identical to TRBD1. Trimming took 0 bases from V and 0 from J; bases not matched to a gene: 5. The CDR3 sequence is 16 residues long. The germline V gene has CDR1 SGHKS and CDR2 YYEKEE (reference sequence). Here the CDR3 DNA reads TGTGCCAGCAGCTTGGCGGGGACAGCCATGAACACTGAAGCTTTCTTT. Protein: CASSLAGTAMNTEAFF.

The chain has TRBV19 and TRBJ2-2; a possible D gene is TRBD1 (7 bases). V was clipped by 11 bases and J by 7 bases, with 23 bases between them. This CDR3 is built from 15 residues. Germline V gene lookup returns CDR1 LNHDA and CDR2 SQIVND (reference sequence). As DNA, the CDR3 is TGTGCCGTCCAACGGCGCCAGGGGGGTTACGGGGAGCTGTTTTTT. Its translation is CAVQRRQGGYGELFF.

The V gene is TRBV4-1, the J gene TRBJ2-7; 8 bases agree with TRBD2. CDR1 is MGHRA and CDR2 is YSYEKL in the germline V gene. CDR3 length: 18 amino acids. J lost 4 bases, V lost 0 bases, and 14 bases had no gene match. CDR3: CASSQEGYTGRALYEQYF. The CDR3, as DNA: TGCGCCAGCAGCCAAGAAGGTTACACCGGGAGGGCCCTATACGAGCAGTACTTC.